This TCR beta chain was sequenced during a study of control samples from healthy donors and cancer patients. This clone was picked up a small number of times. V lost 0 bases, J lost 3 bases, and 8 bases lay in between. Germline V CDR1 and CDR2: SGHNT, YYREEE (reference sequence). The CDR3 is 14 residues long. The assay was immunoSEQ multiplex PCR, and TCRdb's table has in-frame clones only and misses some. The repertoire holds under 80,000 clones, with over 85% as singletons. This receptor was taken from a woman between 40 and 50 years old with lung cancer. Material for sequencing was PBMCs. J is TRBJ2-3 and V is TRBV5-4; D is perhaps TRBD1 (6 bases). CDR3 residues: CASSLVGATDTQYF. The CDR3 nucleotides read TGTGCCAGCAGCTTGGTGGGGGCTACAGATACGCAGTATTTT. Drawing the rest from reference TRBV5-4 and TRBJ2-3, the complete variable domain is ETGVTQSPTHLIKTRGQQVTLRCSSQSGHNTVSWYQQALGQGPQFIFQYYREEENGRGNFPPRFSGLQFPNYSSELNVNALELDDSALYLCASSLVGATDTQYFGPGTRLTVL.